This T cell receptor (beta chain) was documented in a study of blood T cells in healthy people across ages. Concerning this clonotype: A single base separates this from a much larger clone, so it may be a read error.

Through a sample-barcoded 5' primer and a J-beta primer mix, a second PCR was run for about 6 to 11 cycles. MiXCR, run by TCRdb on the 5' RACE reads, gives a single entry per CDR3 protein. This table holds around 1,700,000 distinct CDR3 sequences, about 30% found once. Every sample gave at least 6 micrograms of total RNA when it was extracted. This CDR3 has 13 amino acids. In germline, CDR1 is SQVTM, CDR2 ANQGSEA. Trimming stripped 4 bases from V and 4 bases from J, with 13 bases between. Sequences were obtained from blood. The sequence derives from a woman in her twenties or thirties in good health. The rearrangement links TRBV29-1 to TRBJ2-5; D is ambiguous. The CDR3 reads CSVGESDGETQYF. CDR3 DNA: TGCAGCGTTGGTGAGTCCGACGGAGAGACCCAGTACTTC.